A selection of T cell receptor beta chains follows, all from one sample in a study of blood T cells in healthy people across ages. TCRdb itself ran the 5' RACE reads through MiXCR, one entry per CDR3 protein. The sample records roughly 1,500,000 distinct CDR3 sequences, about 31% being singletons. The sequenced sample consisted of blood. All receptors come from a woman aged 30 to 39 in good health. CDR3s include the opening cysteine and the closing phenylalanine or tryptophan. D genes are given only for firm matches. Size values are once, few and many counts, or a class for expanded clones, and some rows have none.

NA,TRBJ2-3,many,TRBV6-2/TRBV6-3,TGTGCCAGCAGTTATATAGATACGCAGTATTTT,CASSYIDTQYF
TRBD2,TRBJ2-3,few,TRBV5-1,TGCGCCAGCAGCTCAGCTAGCGGGAGGGCCGGCACAGATACGCAGTATTTT,CASSSASGRAGTDTQYF
TRBD1,TRBJ1-1,NA,TRBV20-1,TGCAGTGCTAGAGATCAGGGGGGGCGGGGGGTGACTGAAGCTTTCTTT,CSARDQGGRGVTEAFF
TRBD1,TRBJ2-7,many,TRBV20-1,TGCAGTGCCCACGGGACAGGGGTCGAGCAGTACTTC,CSAHGTGVEQYF
TRBD2,TRBJ2-3,few,TRBV7-2,TGTGCCAGCAGCTTAGCTCTAGCGGTCAGCACAGATACGCAGTATTTT,CASSLALAVSTDTQYF
TRBD1,TRBJ2-7,few,TRBV7-9,TGTGCCAGCAGCTCGAGGGCAGGGGGTGAGACTTACGAGCAGTACTTC,CASSSRAGGETYEQYF
NA,TRBJ1-2,NA,TRBV28,TGTGCCAGCCAGAGGCTGCTCTATGGCTACACCTTC,CASQRLLYGYTF
NA,TRBJ2-7,many,TRBV6-5,TGTGCCAGCAGACTCACAGGGAACGAGCAGTACTTC,CASRLTGNEQYF
NA,TRBJ2-2,NA,TRBV28,TGTGCCAGCATTCAAGGGGGGCAAAACACCGGGGAGCTGTTTTTT,CASIQGGQNTGELFF
TRBD1,TRBJ2-3,many,TRBV12-3/TRBV12-4,TGTGCCAGCAGTCCGACAGGGTACACAGATACGCAGTATTTT,CASSPTGYTDTQYF
TRBD2,TRBJ2-1,NA,TRBV11-2,TGTACCACCCAGGGGCTAGCGGGGGGTTGGTACAATGAGCAGTTCTTC,CTTQGLAGGWYNEQFF
NA,TRBJ2-1,few,TRBV6-5,TGTGCCAGCAGTTCCACTGGCGAGGGGGTGTGGAATGAGCAGTTCTTC,CASSSTGEGVWNEQFF
NA,TRBJ1-5,NA,TRBV28,TGTGCCAGCAGTCCCGCGCTGGGGGGCATCGGCAATCAGCCCCAGCATTTT,CASSPALGGIGNQPQHF
NA,TRBJ2-5,NA,TRBV18,TGTGCCAGCTCACCACCCAGATCGATAGCAGAAGGGACCCAGTACTTC,CASSPPRSIAEGTQYF
NA,TRBJ2-3,few,TRBV4-2,TGTGCCAGCAGCCAAGATAGCCCGGACAAGGAAGGGGATACGCAGTATTTT,CASSQDSPDKEGDTQYF
NA,TRBJ2-2,NA,TRBV15,TGTGCCACCAGCAGGGTGGCGGGGATGAACACCGGGGAGCTGTTTTTT,CATSRVAGMNTGELFF
TRBD1,TRBJ2-1,NA,TRBV6-5,TGTGCCAGCAGTTACTCCGGGACAGACCCTCCTAATGAGCAGTTCTTC,CASSYSGTDPPNEQFF
TRBD1,TRBJ2-5,NA,TRBV20-1,TGCAGTGCTAGAGATCGACAGGGTGAGATGGGAGAGGCCCAGTACTTC,CSARDRQGEMGEAQYF
NA,TRBJ2-7,NA,TRBV7-3,TGTGCCAGCAGCCTGGAGGGTGTCAGAAACTACGAGCAGTACTTC,CASSLEGVRNYEQYF
TRBD1,TRBJ2-5,many,TRBV4-1,TGCGCCAGCAGCCACCCATTCCGGGACAGGGGTAGAGAGACCCAGTACTTC,CASSHPFRDRGRETQYF
NA,TRBJ1-1,NA,TRBV12-5,TGTGCTAGTGGTTTTAGGGAGGACACTGAAGCTTTCTTT,CASGFREDTEAFF
TRBD2,TRBJ2-7,NA,TRBV3-1,TGTGCCAGCAGCCAACTAGCGGGGGCCTCTCGCTACGAGCGGTACTTC,CASSQLAGASRYERYF
NA,TRBJ2-4,NA,TRBV7-2,TGTGTCAGCAGCCCCCGTTTAGGCAGGGAAAACATTCAGTACTTC,CVSSPRLGRENIQYF
TRBD2,TRBJ2-5,many,TRBV29-1,TGCAGCGCCGGACTAGCGGGAGGCGAGACCCAGTACTTC,CSAGLAGGETQYF
TRBD2,TRBJ2-2,NA,TRBV28,TGTGCCAGCAGTCCGCCAAGTAGCGGGAAAATCGGGGAGCTGTTTTTT,CASSPPSSGKIGELFF
NA,TRBJ2-7,few,TRBV20-1,TGCAGTTGTCTCAGTGACTCCTACGAGCAGTACTTC,CSCLSDSYEQYF
NA,TRBJ2-1,few,TRBV7-6,TGTGCCAGCAGCTTAGCGGCTGGTGAGCAGTTCTTC,CASSLAAGEQFF
TRBD2,TRBJ2-7,NA,TRBV6-5,TGTGCCAGCAGTTACTCCGGGACTAGCAACTACGAGCAGTACTTC,CASSYSGTSNYEQYF
TRBD2,TRBJ2-1,many,TRBV12-3/TRBV12-4,TGTGCCAGCAGTTTCTTAGCGGGGGGGCTAAGTGAGCAGTTCTTC,CASSFLAGGLSEQFF
NA,TRBJ1-1,NA,TRBV27,TGTGCCAGCAGTTTATGGTACGGAGATGAAGCTTTCTTT,CASSLWYGDEAFF
NA,TRBJ1-4,NA,TRBV20-1,TGCAGTGCTAGCCTTCAAGGGACCGGGAATGAAAAACGGTTTTTT,CSASLQGTGNEKRFF
NA,TRBJ2-1,many,TRBV7-9,TGTGCCAGCAGCTTAGCGCATAGGGAGCAGTTCTTC,CASSLAHREQFF
NA,TRBJ2-5,many,TRBV7-8,TGTGCCAGCAGCCAGAGGGGACTGGATCAAGAGACCCAGTACTTC,CASSQRGLDQETQYF
TRBD2,TRBJ2-7,many,TRBV27,TGTGCCAGCTCCCGGGGGGGCGAGCAGTACTTC,CASSRGGEQYF
NA,TRBJ1-5,many,TRBV5-6,TGTGCCAGCAGCTTGGCGGGATACAATCAGCCCCAGCATTTT,CASSLAGYNQPQHF
NA,TRBJ1-1,NA,TRBV6-1,TGTGCCAGCAGGGCCGGGACACTAACTGGGCTGGCTTTCTTT,CASRAGTLTGLAFF
NA,TRBJ1-2,NA,TRBV5-1,TGCGCCAGCAGCCCGAGACAGCCTAACTATGGCTACACCTTC,CASSPRQPNYGYTF
NA,TRBJ2-1,few,TRBV5-1,TGCGCCAGCAGCTTGGACCGGCGGGGCCTCTTGTACAATGAGCAGTTCTTC,CASSLDRRGLLYNEQFF
NA,TRBJ1-1,few,TRBV4-1,TGCGCCAGCAGCGCCCCGGGAGGCCCAATGAGGAACACTGAAGCTTTCTTT,CASSAPGGPMRNTEAFF
TRBD2,TRBJ2-7,few,TRBV6-5,TGTGCCAGCAGTTACTCCACGTCGGGGGGTGGTAGCGGGAGCCCCTCGCCCTACGAGCAGTACTTC,CASSYSTSGGGSGSPSPYEQYF
NA,TRBJ2-7,few,TRBV13,TGTGCCAGCAGCTCGGCGGGTGACAGCAACTACGAGCAGTACTTC,CASSSAGDSNYEQYF
TRBD2,TRBJ2-3,NA,TRBV20-1,TGCAGTGCTAGAGATCAGGGACTAGCGGGAGGGCCAGCAGATACGCAGTATTTT,CSARDQGLAGGPADTQYF